This T cell receptor (beta chain) comes out of a study of blood T cell repertoires in COVID-19. The method was immunoSEQ multiplex PCR; TCRdb's version includes in-frame clones alone and lacks a portion of them. The sample has 150,000 to 200,000 clones; about 82% are singletons. This clone was detected once. The CDR3 has 14 amino acids. J lost 6 bases, V lost 5 bases, and 7 bases had no gene match. The V gene's germline CDR1 is SGHAT and CDR2 FQNNGV. The chain carries TRBV11-2 and TRBJ1-5; the match to TRBD1 covers 7 bases. This receptor was taken from a woman younger than 45 with acute or convalescent COVID-19. The material sequenced was peripheral blood. Written as DNA, the CDR3 is TGTGCCAGCAGCCGGAACAGGGGTGGTCAGCCCCAGCATTTT. Protein sequence: CASSRNRGGQPQHF.